Below, 25 T cell receptor beta chains from the same sample are listed, as sequenced in a study of cytomegalovirus exposure and HLA in healthy donors listed by TCRdb under 2017. The library was produced with the immunoSEQ multiplex PCR assay. A mixture of 60 forward primers for TCR Vbeta segments and 13 reverse primers for TCR Jbeta segments was used in the multiplex PCR. TCRdb stores this immuneACCESS table with in-frame sequences only. Part of the clones is absent; in the studies checked, under half of the shortfall reflects unresolved V genes, and no reason is known for the rest. The sample yields approximately 100,000 clones; around 80% were counted once. The ten largest account for under 13% of the sample. Sequenced input: PBMCs. These receptors originate from a woman between 18 and 30 years old in good health and CMV-seropositive.

The rearrangement joins TRBV20-1 to TRBJ2-1; no clear D gene. There are 9 residues in the CDR3. CDR1 and CDR2 (germline): DFQATT, SNEGSKA (reference sequence). V was clipped by 4 bases and J by 8 bases, with 3 bases between them. The CDR3 loop is CSATYEQFF. The CDR3 region has the DNA TGCAGTGCTACATATGAGCAGTTCTTC.

This clone was observed a handful of times. The chain's CDR3 is CASKGQGLYSNQPQHF. The CDR3, as DNA: TGTGCGTCGAAGGGACAGGGGCTTTATAGCAATCAGCCCCAGCATTTT. This chain uses TRBV30 with TRBJ1-5, with TRBD1 identical over 10 bases. Germline V gene data show CDR1 as GTSNPN and CDR2 as SVGIG (reference sequence). This CDR3 is built from 16 residues.

The gene calls are TRBV6-1 and TRBJ2-1, with 15 bases matching TRBD2. Germline V gene lookup returns CDR1 MNHNS and CDR2 SASEGT. The CDR3 has 15 residues. V was pared by 6 bases and J by 8 bases, with 5 bases of the junction left unmatched. The CDR3 reads CASSWTSGGAYEQFF. The CDR3 bases are TGTGCCAGCAGCTGGACTAGCGGGGGGGCCTATGAGCAGTTCTTC.

V and J are TRBV11-2 and TRBJ1-5; possible D gene TRBD1, 5 bases. This CDR3 is 18 amino acids long. Between the trimmed V and J ends, which lost 2 bases and 2 bases, there was a span of 19 bases. Germline V gene sequence: CDR1 SGHAT, CDR2 FQNNGV. The CDR3 DNA sequence: TGTGCCAGCAGCTTACTCGGCACAGGTCAAAGCGGCAATCAGCCCCAGCATTTT. It translates to CASSLLGTGQSGNQPQHF.

Written as DNA, the CDR3 is TGTGCCAGCAGCTCGCCGGGACTAGCGGGGGGATACACCGGGGAGCTGTTTTTT. It codes for CASSSPGLAGGYTGELFF. The rearrangement links TRBV11-2 to TRBJ2-2; 15 nucleotides align to TRBD2. Germline V gene data show CDR1 as SGHAT and CDR2 as FQNNGV. This CDR3 has 18 amino acids. V shed 4 bases, J shed 3 bases, and the junction held 6 bases outside the gene matches.

About this clone: Compared with germline, one end of the junction differs, possibly owing to a read error. The J gene is TRBJ1-2, the V gene TRBV25-1; TRBD1 aligns across 9 bases. CDR3 size: 11 residues. Per the germline V gene, CDR1 is MGHDK and CDR2 is SYGVNS. CDR3 DNA: TGTGCCAGCAGTAGATCCGGGACAGGGTATTTC. Its protein product is CASSRSGTGYF.

This clone was observed at least ten times. This rearrangement joins TRBV6-5 to TRBJ2-1; a possible D gene is TRBD1 (6 bases). V lost 6 bases and J 0 bases, leaving 12 bases between the germline ends. CDR3 length: 15 amino acids. CDR1 is MNHEY and CDR2 is SVGAGI in the germline V gene. Written as DNA, the CDR3 is TGTGCCAGCAGACCCGGACAGACCTCCTACAATGAGCAGTTCTTC. Protein sequence: CASRPGQTSYNEQFF.

The V and J genes are TRBV27 and TRBJ2-7, with a tentative D call TRBD2 (6 bases). The CDR3 sequence is 14 residues long. Germline V CDR1 and CDR2: MNHEY, SMNVEV (reference sequence). The ends were cut back, 5 bases at V and 6 bases at J, with 17 bases in the middle. CDR3 DNA sequence: TGTGCCAGCAGTCAACCGGGACTCCGGGGCGAGCAGTACTTC. It is translated as CASSQPGLRGEQYF.

The rearrangement links TRBV25-1 to TRBJ1-6; D is possibly TRBD1 (5 bases). Germline V CDR1 and CDR2: MGHDK, SYGVNS. This CDR3 is 16 amino acids long. V was shortened by 1 base and J by 8 bases, with 15 bases between the two germline ends. The CDR3 loop reads CASSELRGLGDSPLHF. Here the CDR3 DNA reads TGTGCCAGCAGTGAATTGCGGGGCCTAGGAGATTCACCCCTCCACTTT.

This rearrangement joins TRBV28 to TRBJ2-7; 9 nucleotides align to TRBD1. The CDR3 has 14 residues. From germline, CDR1 is MDHEN and CDR2 SYDVKM. Trimming at V came to 2 bases and at J to 4 bases, leaving 3 bases not matched to a gene. CDR3 protein: CASSLPGQGYEQYF. DNA of the CDR3: TGTGCCAGCAGTTTACCGGGACAGGGATACGAGCAGTACTTC.

J is TRBJ2-7 and V is TRBV7-9; 9 bases are a match to TRBD2. The V gene end was trimmed by 6 bases and the J gene end by 7 bases; junction bases not matched to a gene: 13. CDR3 size: 15 residues. Germline CDR1 SEHNR, CDR2 FQNEAQ (reference sequence). DNA of the CDR3: TGTGCCAGCAGTCAAGACACGGGACTAGCTCTAGAGCAGTACTTC. It encodes CASSQDTGLALEQYF.

V and J are TRBV5-1 and TRBJ2-7, with 11 bases aligning to TRBD1. Trimming cost V 2 bases and J 5 bases; bases outside gene matches: 6. CDR3 length: 15 amino acids. Germline V lookup: CDR1 SGHRS, CDR2 YFSETQ. For the CDR3, the DNA is TGCGCCAGCAGCTTCCGGGACAGGGGGTCTCACGAGCAGTACTTC. It encodes CASSFRDRGSHEQYF.

CDR3 region: CASSDRRVDQPQHF. CDR3 DNA sequence: TGTGCCAGCAGTGACCGCAGGGTTGATCAGCCCCAGCATTTT. The chain combines TRBV2 with TRBJ1-5; D perhaps matches TRBD1 (5 bases). The CDR3 length is 14 residues. Looked up from germline, CDR1 is SNHLY and CDR2 is FYNNEI. Trimming took off 3 bases at V and 5 bases at J, with 11 bases between the two ends.

This sequence joins TRBV28 and TRBJ1-2; D not certain. CDR1 is MDHEN, CDR2 SYDVKM, per germline. This CDR3 region has 15 residues. The V end lost 1 base, the J end lost 2 bases, and 11 bases lay between the germline ends. The CDR3 spells CASSLSPVANYGYTF. CDR3 coding DNA: TGTGCCAGCAGTTTATCCCCGGTCGCGAACTATGGCTACACCTTC.

The chain is built from TRBV19 and TRBJ2-5; 9 bases fit TRBD2. The V segment lost 1 base and the J segment 3 bases; nucleotides outside the gene matches: 9. Germline CDR1 is LNHDA and CDR2 is SQIVND (reference sequence). The CDR3 is made up of 17 amino acids. The CDR3: CASSIVGGRGGEETQYF. In nucleotides, the CDR3 is TGTGCCAGTAGTATAGTGGGCGGGAGGGGAGGCGAAGAGACCCAGTACTTC.

The chain links TRBV5-1 to TRBJ2-4, with 11 bases that match TRBD1. Germline CDR1 reads SGHRS; CDR2 reads YFSETQ. The CDR3 length is 19 residues. J lost 3 bases, V lost 4 bases, and 15 bases had no gene match. CDR3 bases: TGCGCCAGCAGCATGGACCCCGCCCGGGACAGGGGGGGCAAAAACATTCAGTACTTC. Translated: CASSMDPARDRGGKNIQYF.

The chain uses TRBV4-2 and TRBJ2-1, with 15 bases lining up with TRBD2. The CDR3 sequence is 19 residues long. With 4 bases clipped from V and 4 bases from J, the junction kept 11 bases outside the gene matches. Germline CDR1 is LGHNA and CDR2 is YNFKEQ. CDR3 loop: CASSRRGTSGGQAYNEQFF. The CDR3 nucleotides are TGTGCCAGCAGCCGTCGTGGGACTAGCGGGGGGCAAGCTTACAATGAGCAGTTCTTC.

The CDR3 sequence is CASRKIAGDWDEQFF. CDR3 DNA sequence: TGTGCCAGCAGAAAAATAGCGGGAGACTGGGATGAGCAGTTCTTC. V usage is TRBV6-7 and J usage is TRBJ2-1, with 9 bases fitting TRBD2. TRBV6-7 is an ORF for which the function is uncertain. CDR3 length equals 15 residues. Trimming took 6 bases from V and 8 from J; bases not matched to a gene: 11.

This chain uses TRBV9 with TRBJ1-5, with a weak D call TRBD1 (6 bases). Trimming left V 3 bases short and J 1 base short, with 8 bases between. CDR3 length: 14 amino acids. Germline CDR1 SGDLS, CDR2 YYNGEE. CDR3 nucleotides: TGTGCCAGCAGCGAACAGGGAAGCAATCAGCCCCAGCATTTT. It translates to CASSEQGSNQPQHF.

The chain recombines TRBV5-4 with TRBJ1-1, with D possibly being TRBD1 (5 bases). Per germline, CDR1 SGHNT and CDR2 YYREEE (reference sequence). CDR3 size: 15 residues. The ends were cut back, 3 bases at V and 10 bases at J, with 22 bases in the middle. CDR3 nucleotides: TGTGCCAGCAGCTCTACAGAAAACCCAGGGTTTTTAGCTTTCTTT. This translates into CASSSTENPGFLAFF.

This rearrangement joins TRBV10-3 to TRBJ1-4, with D possibly being TRBD1 (6 bases). Trimming cost V 0 bases and J 5 bases, with 10 bases left between them. This CDR3 contains 15 residues. Germline CDR1 reads ENHRY; CDR2 reads SYGVKD. CDR3 protein: CAISESQGRNEKLFF. The CDR3 DNA reads as TGTGCCATCAGTGAGTCCCAGGGGCGGAATGAAAAACTGTTTTTT.

This chain joins TRBV29-1 and TRBJ2-7; TRBD1 matches at 8 bases. The germline CDR1 and CDR2 sequences are SQVTM and ANQGSEA. Germline trimming cut 7 bases from V and 6 bases from J; bases unmatched to any gene: 14. The CDR3 contains 14 residues. CDR3 sequence reads: CSARTGTGVTEQYF. The DNA for the CDR3 is TGCAGCGCCAGAACCGGGACAGGAGTTACCGAGCAGTACTTC.

This chain connects TRBV6-5 to TRBJ2-7; TRBD2 matches 11 bases. V lost 4 bases and J lost 2; bases outside the gene matches: 4. Germline values: CDR1 MNHEY, CDR2 SVGAGI. CDR3 length equals 15 residues. CDR3 DNA sequence: TGTGCCAGCAGTTCAACTAGCGGGGGAACCTACGAGCAGTACTTC. Translating it yields CASSSTSGGTYEQYF.

This clone came up a few times. At one end, the junction sequence differs from germline, possibly due to a read error. The genes are TRBV11-2 and TRBJ2-1; 9 nucleotides agree with TRBD2. The CDR3 has 12 residues. CDR1 is SGHAT, CDR2 FQNNGV, per germline. The CDR3 coding sequence is TGTGCCAGCAGCTTGCGGGAGGGGGAGCGGTTCTTC. It specifies CASSLREGERFF.

The chain combines TRBV4-2 with TRBJ1-1; D remains unclear. Trimming stripped 3 bases from V and 1 base from J, with 18 bases between. The CDR3 runs to 17 residues. Per the germline V gene, CDR1 is LGHNA and CDR2 is YNFKEQ. This CDR3 reads CASSHLPGVGGNTEAFF. In DNA form, the CDR3 reads TGTGCCAGCAGCCATCTCCCCGGGGTTGGAGGGAACACTGAAGCTTTCTTT.